This T cell receptor (beta chain) derives from a study of T-cell reconstitution after alpha-beta-depleted transplantation in children. The germline V gene encodes CDR1 SGHTA and CDR2 FQGNSA. The CDR3 spans 17 residues. Losses at the gene ends were 0 bases for V and 4 bases for J; bases not matched to a gene: 8. The authors prepared the TCRbeta library with unique molecular identifiers. TCRdb independently ran MiXCR on the PCR reads; one entry per CDR3 protein. The data show some 550,000 distinct CDR3 sequences, under 30% seen once. Study outcomes and limitations: Surviving recipient T cells and thymic progenitors accounted for the high day-60 TCRbeta diversity observed in some patients. The study reportedly traced alpha-beta T cells about two months after transplant to several hundred expanded graft clones.

As regards this clonotype: What it binds is unknown.

The sequence derives from a boy younger than two who had a stem cell transplant for acute myeloid leukemia, so the T cells may come from the graft donor. The chain links TRBV7-2 to TRBJ2-5; 10 bases are shared with TRBD1. The sequencing used PBMCs, mostly from graft donor cells, collected 360 days after TCRalphabeta/CD19-depleted stem cell transplant. CDR3 region: CASSLALRDRGGETQYF. The CDR3, as DNA: TGTGCCAGCAGCTTAGCGCTACGGGACAGGGGAGGAGAGACCCAGTACTTC. Full variable domain (remainder filled in from reference TRBV7-2 and TRBJ2-5): GAGVSQSPSNKVTEKGKDVELRCDPISGHTALYWYRQSLGQGLEFLIYFQGNSAPDKSGLPSDRFSAERTGGSVSTLTIQRTQQEDSAVYLCASSLALRDRGGETQYFGPGTRLLVL.